This T cell receptor beta chain was sequenced for a study of T cells expressing NK-cell markers. The germline V gene has CDR1 SQVTM and CDR2 ANQGSEA. The CDR3 runs to 16 residues. Researchers built TCR beta cDNA using 5'RACE template switching with UMIs. No DNA is given; TCRdb re-called the 5' RACE reads and lists each CDR3 protein once. In all, the sample yields roughly 390,000 distinct CDR3 sequences. The clonotype originates from a woman between 45 and 60 years old in good health. Material for sequencing was blood T cells: a sorted CD56 or NKG2C T cell subset, CD4+ or CD8+ T cells, or bulk PBMC T cells (not recorded which). The rearrangement uses TRBV29-1 and TRBJ1-2. This chain's CDR3 is CSVAGVGGSYYDGYTF.